Sequencing of this TCR beta chain was carried out in a study of blood T cell repertoires in COVID-19. Cohorts were determined from participant-reported clinical history. Between the trimmed V and J ends, which lost 4 bases and 0 bases, there was a span of 9 bases. The CDR3 is 15 residues long. Germline V gene lookup returns CDR1 LGHNA and CDR2 YNFKEQ. In the original analysis: Amplified reference gene primers provided the basis for estimating nucleated cell counts. Measured with immunoSEQ multiplex PCR; TCRdb has only the in-frame clones, and not every one. The D gene and trimming were derived from the DNA, and the V and J assignments and clone size from that table. The sample lists around 250,000 clones; 85% to 90% were seen once.

Source material: PBMCs or T cells enriched from blood (not recorded which). The V and J genes are TRBV4-2 and TRBJ2-2; D is ambiguous. This TCR was sampled from a man younger than 35 who had recovered from COVID-19. CDR3 loop: CASSPPEANTGELFF. CDR3 nucleotide sequence: TGTGCCAGCAGCCCGCCCGAGGCGAACACCGGGGAGCTGTTTTTT.